This T cell receptor beta chain was sequenced in a study of T cell responses to AZD1222 COVID-19 vaccine. Second doses were pooled across both intervals (about 4 or about 12 weeks). General study points: Sampled repertoires all dated from after the peak T cell response. Baseline serostatus was positive in only a handful of AZD1222 recipients.

This clone has just a few counts. No antigen is known for it. Generated by immunoSEQ multiplex PCR, the TCRdb table keeps only in-frame clones and is missing some. The repertoire includes just under 150,000 clones, just over 85% of them detected once, and 5.1% sits in the top ten. The germline V gene encodes CDR1 SGHVS and CDR2 FQNEAQ. The CDR3 is made up of 13 amino acids. Trimming took 4 bases from V and 8 from J, leaving 14 bases between them. Material: peripheral blood, obtained 28 days after the second AZD1222 dose. V gene TRBV7-8 combines with J gene TRBJ1-2; no firm D call. The source of this sequence is an adult who received the AZD1222 COVID-19 vaccine. The chain's CDR3 is CASSSRTAGGYTF. The CDR3 nucleotides read TGTGCCAGCAGCTCCAGGACGGCCGGAGGCTACACCTTC.